What follows are 11 T cell receptor beta chains derived from one specimen sequenced in a study of T cell repertoires in cytomegalovirus infection. TCRdb reanalysed the reads using MiXCR and keeps one entry per CDR3 protein. The repertoire holds about 900,000 distinct CDR3 sequences, with 31% as singletons. These receptors have no identified antigens. The sequencing here drew on cultured CD8+ T cells from PBMCs, taken from culture after CMV antigen stimulation. The origin of the receptors is a human donor in good health (CMV status not recorded). Some clones in this sample may be carry-over from other donors' samples.

The V and J genes are TRBV27 and TRBJ1-2; TRBD1 aligns across 8 bases. The length of the CDR3 is 16 residues. In germline, CDR1 is MNHEY, CDR2 SMNVEV (reference sequence). Losses at the gene ends were 3 bases for V and 3 bases for J; bases not matched to a gene: 9. The CDR3 DNA reads as TGTGCCAGCAGTTTGCACCGGGACAGGTGGGACTATGGCTACACCTTC. Its protein product is CASSLHRDRWDYGYTF.

The V gene is TRBV27, the J gene TRBJ1-2; D remains ambiguous. The CDR3 consists of 15 residues. The V gene's germline CDR1 is MNHEY and CDR2 SMNVEV (reference sequence). The V gene lost 6 bases and the J gene lost 4 bases, with 18 bases spanning the gap. The CDR3 region has the DNA TGTGCCAGCAGGAGGTCCACCCCACTCTCCTATGGCTACACCTTC. Translating it yields CASRRSTPLSYGYTF.

This clonotype was detected ten times or more. J is TRBJ1-3 and V is TRBV7-8, with D possibly being TRBD1 (5 bases). Looked up from germline, CDR1 is SGHVS and CDR2 is FQNEAQ. Trimming left V 0 bases short and J 8 bases short, with 11 bases between. CDR3 size: 14 residues. The CDR3: CASSLADTGHTIYF. The CDR3 region has the DNA TGTGCCAGCAGCTTAGCAGACACGGGGCACACCATATATTTT.

This clonotype occurred a few times. The rearrangement uses TRBV12-5 and TRBJ1-1; possible D gene TRBD1, 5 bases. CDR1 is LGHNT, CDR2 FRNRAP, per germline. V lost 2 bases and J lost 5, with 12 bases in between. This CDR3 region has 14 residues. The CDR3 region is CASGLSGFETEAFF. CDR3 nucleotides: TGTGCTAGTGGTTTGTCAGGGTTTGAAACTGAAGCTTTCTTT.

This clonotype was recorded once. Mismatch with germline at one junction end may stem from a read error. The chain joins TRBV6-5 to TRBJ1-1, with 12 bases identical to TRBD1. The germline gives CDR1 MNHEY, CDR2 SVGAGI. CDR3 size: 17 residues. CDR3: CVSSLRGQGARGTEAFF. The CDR3 coding sequence is TGTGTCAGCAGTTTGAGGGGACAGGGGGCTCGGGGCACTGAAGCTTTCTTT.

The chain has TRBV28 and TRBJ2-2, with unresolved D. V was clipped by 3 bases and J by 5 bases, with 7 bases between them. Germline assignment: CDR1 MDHEN and CDR2 SYDVKM. The CDR3 length is 13 residues. The CDR3 DNA follows: TGTGCCAGCAGTTTCACGAGGACCGGGGAGCTGTTTTTT. Its protein is CASSFTRTGELFF.

The rearrangement joins TRBV5-4 to TRBJ2-3; no clear D gene. Germline V gives CDR1 SGHNT, CDR2 YYREEE (reference sequence). The CDR3 extends over 16 amino acids. V lost 2 bases and J 0 bases, leaving 13 bases between the germline ends. CDR3 loop: CASSLHWLESTDTQYF. The CDR3 DNA reads as TGTGCCAGCAGCTTACATTGGTTGGAGAGCACAGATACGCAGTATTTT. The full variable domain, rest sourced from reference TRBV5-4 and TRBJ2-3, is ETGVTQSPTHLIKTRGQQVTLRCSSQSGHNTVSWYQQALGQGPQFIFQYYREEENGRGNFPPRFSGLQFPNYSSELNVNALELDDSALYLCASSLHWLESTDTQYFGPGTRLTVL.

This chain uses TRBV12-3 or TRBV12-4 with TRBJ1-5; D is unclear. The CDR3 has 16 amino acids. The ends were cut back, 1 base at V and 4 bases at J, with 14 bases in the middle. CDR3 region: CASSLGWQAPNQPQHF. In nucleotides, the CDR3 is TGTGCCAGCAGTTTAGGTTGGCAGGCCCCGAATCAGCCCCAGCATTTT.

The table lists this clonotype with many counts. In DNA, the CDR3 is TGTGCCCCCCGGGGGGTGAACACCGGGGAGCTGTTTTTT. It yields the protein CAPRGVNTGELFF. The chain recombines TRBV7-9 with TRBJ2-2; 7 bases line up with TRBD2. In germline, CDR1 is SEHNR, CDR2 FQNEAQ (reference sequence). V was clipped by 11 bases and J by 1 base; unmatched bases: 4. The CDR3 extends over 13 amino acids.

This clonotype has just a few counts. CDR3 sequence (DNA): TGTGCCAGCAGTGCGGACGAGGCGACAGATACGCAGTATTTT. Protein sequence: CASSADEATDTQYF. V usage is TRBV27 and J usage is TRBJ2-3; no clear D gene. CDR3 length: 14 residues. Germline V CDR1 and CDR2: MNHEY, SMNVEV (reference sequence). V lost 5 bases to trimming and J lost 3 bases, with 12 bases between them.

The DNA of the CDR3 is TGTGCCATCAGTGAGTCTATGGGCGGCAATGAGCAGTTCTTC. Protein product: CAISESMGGNEQFF. The chain combines TRBV10-3 with TRBJ2-1; D uncertain. Trimming took 0 bases from V and 6 from J, leaving 9 bases between them. This CDR3 has 14 residues. CDR1 and CDR2 (germline): ENHRY, SYGVKD.